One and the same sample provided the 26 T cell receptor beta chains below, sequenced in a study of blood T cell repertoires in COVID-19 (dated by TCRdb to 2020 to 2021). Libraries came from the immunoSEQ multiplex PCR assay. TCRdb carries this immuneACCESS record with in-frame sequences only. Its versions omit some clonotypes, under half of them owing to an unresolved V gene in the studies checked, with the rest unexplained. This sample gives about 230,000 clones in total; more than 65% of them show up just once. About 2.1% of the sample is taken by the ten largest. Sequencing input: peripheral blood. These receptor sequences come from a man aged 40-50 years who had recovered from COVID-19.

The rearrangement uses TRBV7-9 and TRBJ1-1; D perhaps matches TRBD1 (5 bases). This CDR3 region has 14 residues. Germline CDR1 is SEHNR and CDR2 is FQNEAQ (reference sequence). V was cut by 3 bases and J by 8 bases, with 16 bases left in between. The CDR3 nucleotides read TGTGCCAGCAGCTTTCCTTCGGGGGTCTCCGAAGCTTTCTTT. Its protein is CASSFPSGVSEAFF.

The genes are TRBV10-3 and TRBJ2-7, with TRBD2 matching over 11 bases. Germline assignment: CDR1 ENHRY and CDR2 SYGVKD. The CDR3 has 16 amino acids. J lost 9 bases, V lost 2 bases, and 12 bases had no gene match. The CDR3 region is CAISEDGTSGEAGQYF. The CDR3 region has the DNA TGTGCCATCAGTGAGGACGGGACTAGCGGAGAAGCGGGGCAGTACTTC.

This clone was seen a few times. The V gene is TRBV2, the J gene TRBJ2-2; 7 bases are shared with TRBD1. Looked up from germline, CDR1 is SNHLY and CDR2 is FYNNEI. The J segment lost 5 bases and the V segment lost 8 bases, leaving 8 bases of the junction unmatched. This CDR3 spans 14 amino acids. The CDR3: CASDLTGRTGELFF. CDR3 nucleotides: TGTGCCAGCGATTTGACAGGGAGAACCGGGGAGCTGTTTTTT. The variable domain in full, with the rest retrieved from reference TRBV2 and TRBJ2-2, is EPEVTQTPSHQVTQMGQEVILRCVPISNHLYFYWYRQILGQKVEFLVSFYNNEISEKSEIFDDQFSVERPDGSNFTLKIRSTKLEDSAMYFCASDLTGRTGELFFGEGSRLTVL.

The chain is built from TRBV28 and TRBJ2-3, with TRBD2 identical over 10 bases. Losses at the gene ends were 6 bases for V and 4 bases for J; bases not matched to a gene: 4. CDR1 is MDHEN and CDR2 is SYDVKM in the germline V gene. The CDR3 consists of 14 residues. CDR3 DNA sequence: TGTGCCAGCAGGGGTAGCGGGAGGTCAGATACGCAGTATTTT. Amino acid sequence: CASRGSGRSDTQYF.

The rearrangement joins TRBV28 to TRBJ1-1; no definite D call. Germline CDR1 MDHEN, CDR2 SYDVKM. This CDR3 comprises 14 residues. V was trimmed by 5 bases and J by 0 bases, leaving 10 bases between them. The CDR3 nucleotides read TGTGCCAGCAGTGGAGGCGTTTTGAACACTGAAGCTTTCTTT. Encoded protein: CASSGGVLNTEAFF.

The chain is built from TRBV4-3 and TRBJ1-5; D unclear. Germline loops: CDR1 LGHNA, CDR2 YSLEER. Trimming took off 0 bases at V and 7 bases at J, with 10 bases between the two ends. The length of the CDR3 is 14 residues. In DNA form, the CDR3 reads TGCGCCAGCAGCCAAGATAGGACGGGACAGCCCCAGCATTTT. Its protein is CASSQDRTGQPQHF.

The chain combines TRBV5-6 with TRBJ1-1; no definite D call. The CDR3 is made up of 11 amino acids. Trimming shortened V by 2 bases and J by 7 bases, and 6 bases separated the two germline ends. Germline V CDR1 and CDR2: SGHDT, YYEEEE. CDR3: CASSLESEAFF. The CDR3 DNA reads TGTGCCAGCAGCTTAGAGAGTGAAGCTTTCTTT.

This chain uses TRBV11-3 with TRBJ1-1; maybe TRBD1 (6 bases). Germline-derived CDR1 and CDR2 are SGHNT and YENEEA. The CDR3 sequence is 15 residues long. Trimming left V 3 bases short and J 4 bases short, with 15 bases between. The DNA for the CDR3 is TGTGCCAGCAGCTTTAGGGGGTCGAGGATCACTGAAGCTTTCTTT. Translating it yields CASSFRGSRITEAFF.

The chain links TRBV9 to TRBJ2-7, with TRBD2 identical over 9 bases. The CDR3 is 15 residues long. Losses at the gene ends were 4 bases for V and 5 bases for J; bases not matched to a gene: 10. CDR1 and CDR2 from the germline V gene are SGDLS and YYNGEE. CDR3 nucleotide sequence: TGTGCCAGCAGCCCAGGGGGTCTAGCGGGACACGAGCAGTACTTC. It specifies CASSPGGLAGHEQYF.

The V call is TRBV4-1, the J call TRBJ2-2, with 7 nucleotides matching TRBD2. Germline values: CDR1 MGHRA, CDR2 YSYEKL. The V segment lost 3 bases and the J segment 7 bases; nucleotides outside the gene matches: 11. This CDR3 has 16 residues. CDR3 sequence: CASSHPDGTKVGELFF. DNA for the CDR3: TGCGCCAGCAGCCATCCTGATGGGACTAAGGTCGGGGAGCTGTTTTTT.

The CDR3 DNA reads as TGCGCCAGCAGCTTGGCCGGACTAGCGAACCTCGACGAGCAGTACTTC. Encoded protein: CASSLAGLANLDEQYF. The rearrangement links TRBV5-1 to TRBJ2-7; 9 nucleotides agree with TRBD2. Germline V gene data show CDR1 as SGHRS and CDR2 as YFSETQ. With 0 bases clipped from V and 5 bases from J, the junction kept 9 bases outside the gene matches. The CDR3 sequence is 16 residues long.

CDR3 region: CASSPSGPQETQYF. CDR3 sequence (DNA): TGTGCCAGCAGCCCAAGCGGGCCCCAAGAGACCCAGTACTTC. This chain joins TRBV7-2 and TRBJ2-5, with D possibly TRBD2 on 6 matching bases. Germline CDR1 is SGHTA and CDR2 is FQGNSA. V lost 5 bases, J lost 1 base, and 11 bases lay in between. The CDR3 spans 14 residues.

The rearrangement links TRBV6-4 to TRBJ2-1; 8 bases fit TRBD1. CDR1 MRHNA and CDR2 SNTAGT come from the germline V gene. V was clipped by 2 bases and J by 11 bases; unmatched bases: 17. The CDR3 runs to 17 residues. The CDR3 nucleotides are TGTGCCAGCAGTGACATCGGTGTGACAGGGGTCACTCCTAAGCAGTTCTTC. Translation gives CASSDIGVTGVTPKQFF.

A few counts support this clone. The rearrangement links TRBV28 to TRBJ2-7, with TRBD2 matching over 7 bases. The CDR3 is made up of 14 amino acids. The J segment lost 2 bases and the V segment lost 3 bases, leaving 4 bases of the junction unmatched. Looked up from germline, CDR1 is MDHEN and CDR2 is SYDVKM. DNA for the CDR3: TGTGCCAGCAGTTTGACTAGCAATGCCTACGAGCAGTACTTC. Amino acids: CASSLTSNAYEQYF.

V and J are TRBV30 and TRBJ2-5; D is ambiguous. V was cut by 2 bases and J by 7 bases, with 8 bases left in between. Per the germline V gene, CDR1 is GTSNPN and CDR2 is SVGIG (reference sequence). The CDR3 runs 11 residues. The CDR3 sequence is CAWSSRGTQYF. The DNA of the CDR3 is TGTGCCTGGAGTTCCCGAGGGACCCAGTACTTC.

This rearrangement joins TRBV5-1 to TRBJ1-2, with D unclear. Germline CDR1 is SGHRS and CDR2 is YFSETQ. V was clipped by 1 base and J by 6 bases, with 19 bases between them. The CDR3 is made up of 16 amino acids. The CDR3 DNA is TGCGCCAGCAGCTTGTCTGTTGGTTTCGGGAGGCATGGCTACACCTTC. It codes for CASSLSVGFGRHGYTF.

The CDR3 coding sequence is TGTGCCAGTAGTCTACAGGGGGCCGGCGAGCAGTACTTC. Translation: CASSLQGAGEQYF. This rearrangement joins TRBV19 to TRBJ2-7; 9 bases are shared with TRBD1. This CDR3 contains 13 residues. Trimming took 5 bases from V and 6 from J; bases not matched to a gene: 5. CDR1 and CDR2 (germline): LNHDA, SQIVND (reference sequence).

In DNA form, the CDR3 reads TGCGCCAGCAGCGGGCAGTTCACAGATACGCAGTATTTT. The encoded protein is CASSGQFTDTQYF. The chain has TRBV5-1 and TRBJ2-3, with D unresolved. V shed 4 bases and J shed 2 bases, with 8 bases lying between them. Germline assignment: CDR1 SGHRS and CDR2 YFSETQ. This CDR3 is 13 amino acids long.

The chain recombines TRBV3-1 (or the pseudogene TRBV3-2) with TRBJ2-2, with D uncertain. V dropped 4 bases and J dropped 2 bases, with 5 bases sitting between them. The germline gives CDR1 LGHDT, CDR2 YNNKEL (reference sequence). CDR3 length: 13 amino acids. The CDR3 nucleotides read TGTGCCAGCAGCCGAGCAAACACCGGGGAGCTGTTTTTT. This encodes CASSRANTGELFF.

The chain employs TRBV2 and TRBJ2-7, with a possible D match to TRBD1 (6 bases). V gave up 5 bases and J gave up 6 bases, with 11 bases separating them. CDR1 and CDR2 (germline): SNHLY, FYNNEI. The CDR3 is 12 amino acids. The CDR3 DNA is TGTGCCAGCAGTTACACAGGGATCGAGCAGTACTTC. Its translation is CASSYTGIEQYF.

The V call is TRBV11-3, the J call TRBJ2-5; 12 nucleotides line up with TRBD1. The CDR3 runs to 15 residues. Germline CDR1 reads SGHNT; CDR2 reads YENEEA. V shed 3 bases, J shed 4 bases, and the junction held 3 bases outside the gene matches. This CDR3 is CASSLGQGARETQYF. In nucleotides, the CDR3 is TGTGCCAGCAGCTTGGGACAGGGGGCGAGAGAGACCCAGTACTTC.

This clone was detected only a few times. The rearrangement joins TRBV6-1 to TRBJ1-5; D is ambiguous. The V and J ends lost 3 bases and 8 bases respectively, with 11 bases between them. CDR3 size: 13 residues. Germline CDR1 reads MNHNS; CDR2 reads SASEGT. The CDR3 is CASSEDREEPQHF. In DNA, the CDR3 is TGTGCCAGCAGTGAGGACCGGGAAGAGCCCCAGCATTTT.

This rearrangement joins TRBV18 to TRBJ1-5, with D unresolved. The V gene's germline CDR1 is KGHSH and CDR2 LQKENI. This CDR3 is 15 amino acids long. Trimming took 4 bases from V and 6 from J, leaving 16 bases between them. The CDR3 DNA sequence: TGTGCCAGCTCACTAACCGACGGAGAGGGTCAGCCCCAGCATTTT. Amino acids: CASSLTDGEGQPQHF.

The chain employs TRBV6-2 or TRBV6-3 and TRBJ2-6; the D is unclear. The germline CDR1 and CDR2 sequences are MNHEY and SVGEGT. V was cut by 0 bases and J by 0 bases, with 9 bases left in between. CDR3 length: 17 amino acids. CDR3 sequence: CASSYSISSSGANVLTF. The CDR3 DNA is TGTGCCAGCAGTTACTCGATCTCCAGCTCTGGGGCCAACGTCCTGACTTTC.

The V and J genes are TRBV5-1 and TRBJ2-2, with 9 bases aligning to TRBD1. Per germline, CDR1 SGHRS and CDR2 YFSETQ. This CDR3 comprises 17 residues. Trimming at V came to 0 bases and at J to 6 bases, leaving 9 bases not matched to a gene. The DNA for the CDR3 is TGCGCCAGCAGCTTGGTAACAGGGGGCGGCGGTCCCGGGGAGCTGTTTTTT. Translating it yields CASSLVTGGGGPGELFF.

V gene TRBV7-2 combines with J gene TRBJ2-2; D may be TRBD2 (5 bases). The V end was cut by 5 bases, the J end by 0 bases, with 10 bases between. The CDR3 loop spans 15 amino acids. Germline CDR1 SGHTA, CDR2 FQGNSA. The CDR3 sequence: CASSGGPANTGELFF. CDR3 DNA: TGTGCCAGCAGCGGAGGACCGGCGAACACCGGGGAGCTGTTTTTT.